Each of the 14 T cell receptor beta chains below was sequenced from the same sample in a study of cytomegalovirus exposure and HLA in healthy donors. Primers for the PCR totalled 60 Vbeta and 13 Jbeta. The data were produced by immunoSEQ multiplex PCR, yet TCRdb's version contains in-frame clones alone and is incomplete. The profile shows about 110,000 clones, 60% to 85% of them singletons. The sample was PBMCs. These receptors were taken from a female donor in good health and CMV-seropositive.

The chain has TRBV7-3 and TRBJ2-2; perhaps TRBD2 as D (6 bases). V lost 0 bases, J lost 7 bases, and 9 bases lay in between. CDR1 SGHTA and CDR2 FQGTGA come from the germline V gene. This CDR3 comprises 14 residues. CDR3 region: CASSLTEGSGELFF. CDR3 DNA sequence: TGTGCCAGCAGCTTAACGGAGGGGAGCGGGGAGCTGTTTTTT.

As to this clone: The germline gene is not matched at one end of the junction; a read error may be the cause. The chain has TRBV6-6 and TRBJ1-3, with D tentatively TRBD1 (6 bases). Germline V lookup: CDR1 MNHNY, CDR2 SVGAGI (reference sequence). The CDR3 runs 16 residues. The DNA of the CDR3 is TGTGCCAGCAGTAACTCCAGGGGAAGCTCTGGAAACACCATATATTTT. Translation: CASSNSRGSSGNTIYF.

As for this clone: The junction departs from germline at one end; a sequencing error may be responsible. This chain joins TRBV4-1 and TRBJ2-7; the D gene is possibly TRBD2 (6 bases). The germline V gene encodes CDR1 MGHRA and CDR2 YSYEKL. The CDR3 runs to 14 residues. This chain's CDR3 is CASSLTGASDEQYF. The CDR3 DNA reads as TGCGCCAGCAGCCTAACGGGAGCCTCCGACGAGCAGTACTTC.

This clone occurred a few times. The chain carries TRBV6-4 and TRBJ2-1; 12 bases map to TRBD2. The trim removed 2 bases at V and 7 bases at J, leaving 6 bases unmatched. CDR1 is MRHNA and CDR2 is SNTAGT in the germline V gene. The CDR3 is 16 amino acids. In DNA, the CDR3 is TGTGCCAGCAGTGACCCGACTAGCGGGAGCCCGAATGAGCAGTTCTTC. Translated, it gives CASSDPTSGSPNEQFF.

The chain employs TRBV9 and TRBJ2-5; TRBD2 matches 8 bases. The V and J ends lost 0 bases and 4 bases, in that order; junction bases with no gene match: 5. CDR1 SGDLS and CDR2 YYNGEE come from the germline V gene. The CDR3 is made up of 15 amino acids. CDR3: CASSVDRGGRETQYF. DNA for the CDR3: TGTGCCAGCAGCGTAGACCGGGGGGGCAGAGAGACCCAGTACTTC.

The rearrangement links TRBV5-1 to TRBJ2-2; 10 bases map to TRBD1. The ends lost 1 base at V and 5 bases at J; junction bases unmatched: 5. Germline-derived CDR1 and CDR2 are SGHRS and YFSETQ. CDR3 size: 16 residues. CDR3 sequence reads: CASSLTRTGGTGELFF. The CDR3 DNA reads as TGCGCCAGCAGCTTGACCAGGACAGGGGGAACCGGGGAGCTGTTTTTT.

For the CDR3, the DNA is TGTGCCAGCAGTTACTCGATAAGGGGTGGCGAAAAACTGTTTTTT. It yields the protein CASSYSIRGGEKLFF. The gene calls are TRBV6-5 and TRBJ1-4; D possibly corresponds to TRBD1 (5 bases). Germline V gives CDR1 MNHEY, CDR2 SVGAGI. The V end was cut by 0 bases, the J end by 8 bases, with 13 bases between. The CDR3 consists of 15 residues.

The CDR3 protein is CASSVITASSYEQYF. CDR3 in DNA: TGTGCCAGCAGTGTTATAACAGCCTCCTCCTACGAGCAGTACTTC. V usage is TRBV6-1 and J usage is TRBJ2-7; D unclear. The CDR3 runs to 15 residues. Germline assignment: CDR1 MNHNS and CDR2 SASEGT. The V gene lost 4 bases and the J gene lost 0 bases, with 13 bases spanning the gap.

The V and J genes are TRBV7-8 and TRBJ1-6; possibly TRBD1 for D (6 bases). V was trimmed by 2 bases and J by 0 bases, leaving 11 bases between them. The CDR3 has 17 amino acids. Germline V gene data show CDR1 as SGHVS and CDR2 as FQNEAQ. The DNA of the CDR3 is TGTGCCAGCAGCTTAAGACAGGACCTCTCCTATAATTCACCCCTCCACTTT. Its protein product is CASSLRQDLSYNSPLHF.

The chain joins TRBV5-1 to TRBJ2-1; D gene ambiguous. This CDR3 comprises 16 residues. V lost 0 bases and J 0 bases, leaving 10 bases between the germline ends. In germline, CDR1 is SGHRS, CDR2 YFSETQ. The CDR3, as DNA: TGCGCCAGCAGCTTGGGCGGTCAAAGCTCCTACAATGAGCAGTTCTTC. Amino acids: CASSLGGQSSYNEQFF.

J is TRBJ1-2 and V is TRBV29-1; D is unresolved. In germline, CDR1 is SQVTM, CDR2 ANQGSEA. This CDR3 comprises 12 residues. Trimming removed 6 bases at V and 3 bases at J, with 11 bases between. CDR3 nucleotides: TGCAGCGTGCGGCTAGGCGACTATGGCTACACCTTC. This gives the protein CSVRLGDYGYTF. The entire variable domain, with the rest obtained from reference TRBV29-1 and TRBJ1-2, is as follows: SAVISQKPSRDICQRGTSLTIQCQVDSQVTMMFWYRQQPGQSLTLIATANQGSEATYESGFVIDKFPISRPNLTFSTLTVSNMSPEDSSIYLCSVRLGDYGYTFGSGTRLTVV.

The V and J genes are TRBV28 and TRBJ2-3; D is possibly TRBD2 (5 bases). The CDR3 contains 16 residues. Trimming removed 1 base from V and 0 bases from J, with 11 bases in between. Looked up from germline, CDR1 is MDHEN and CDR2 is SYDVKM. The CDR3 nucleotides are TGTGCCAGCAGTTTATCCGGCGGAGGCAGCACAGATACGCAGTATTTT. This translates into CASSLSGGGSTDTQYF.

In nucleotides, the CDR3 is TGTGCCAGCAGTCGCCAGACTAGCGGGGACAATGAGCAGTTCTTC. The encoded protein is CASSRQTSGDNEQFF. The chain has TRBV6-6 and TRBJ2-1, with TRBD2 identical over 11 bases. V trimming: 5 bases; J trimming: 5 bases; junction bases outside the gene matches: 5. The CDR3 runs 15 residues. Per germline, CDR1 MNHNY and CDR2 SVGAGI (reference sequence).

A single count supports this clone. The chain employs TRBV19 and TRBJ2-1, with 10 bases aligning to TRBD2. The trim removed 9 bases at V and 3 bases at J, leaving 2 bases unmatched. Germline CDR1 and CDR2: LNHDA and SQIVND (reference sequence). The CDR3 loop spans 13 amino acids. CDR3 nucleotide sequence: TGTGCCAGCGAGCGGGAGGGCTACAATGAGCAGTTCTTC. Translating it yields CASEREGYNEQFF.